This T cell receptor beta chain is from a study of cytomegalovirus exposure and HLA in healthy donors. PCR employed 60 Vbeta and 13 Jbeta primers. Using immunoSEQ multiplex PCR, the repertoire was profiled, and TCRdb retains in-frame clones only, with some absent. The data contain around 97,000 clones, 65% to 85% of them seen just once; the ten biggest clones take up about 4.9%. Source material: PBMCs. This TCR came from a man between 35 and 55 years old in good health and CMV-seropositive.

DNA of the CDR3: TGTGCCAGCAGTTTAGAACTAGCGGGAGGTAGAGACTACGAGCAGTACTTC. As protein: CASSLELAGGRDYEQYF. This sequence joins TRBV28 and TRBJ2-7; TRBD2 aligns across 12 bases. Germline loops: CDR1 MDHEN, CDR2 SYDVKM. V gave up 2 bases and J gave up 3 bases; unmatched junction bases: 8. This CDR3 spans 17 amino acids.